These 15 T cell receptor beta chains originate from one sample sequenced in a study of blood T cell repertoires in COVID-19. Produced via immunoSEQ multiplex PCR; TCRdb's table is partial and in-frame only. The table lists approximately 260,000 clones, about 85% of them singletons, with 3.6% in the top ten. Sequencing was carried out using peripheral blood. These receptor sequences come from a man in his late teens or twenties with active or convalescent COVID-19.

The V call is TRBV19, the J call TRBJ1-6; D may be TRBD1 (5 bases). The CDR3 contains 14 residues. V shed 9 bases and J shed 7 bases, with 16 bases lying between them. CDR1 and CDR2 (germline): LNHDA, SQIVND (reference sequence). CDR3 residues: CASARDLGNSPLHF. CDR3 bases: TGTGCCAGCGCGCGGGACCTCGGAAATTCACCCCTCCACTTT.

In this sample, this clone turned up a few times. V and J are TRBV4-2 and TRBJ2-7, with 7 bases that match TRBD2. The CDR3 runs 14 residues. V shed 6 bases, J shed 2 bases, and the junction held 7 bases outside the gene matches. Germline CDR1 reads LGHNA; CDR2 reads YNFKEQ. CDR3 bases: TGTGCCAGCAGTAGGTCGGGAGGCGCCTACGAGCAGTACTTC. Protein: CASSRSGGAYEQYF.

The rearrangement joins TRBV7-2 to TRBJ2-5; 7 positions agree with TRBD2. This CDR3 comprises 16 residues. V lost 5 bases, J lost 4 bases, and 13 bases stayed unmatched. CDR1 is SGHTA, CDR2 FQGNSA, per germline. The CDR3 sequence is CASSPPLGGRRETQYF. CDR3 DNA sequence: TGTGCCAGCAGCCCCCCTTTAGGCGGGAGAAGAGAGACCCAGTACTTC.

The gene calls are TRBV4-3 and TRBJ1-3; D ambiguous. The V gene lost 3 bases and the J gene lost 2 bases, with 14 bases spanning the gap. This CDR3 comprises 16 residues. CDR1 is LGHNA and CDR2 is YSLEER in the germline V gene. CDR3 DNA: TGCGCCAGCAGCCAGGGAGTAGGGTCTCCTGGAAACACCATATATTTT. As protein: CASSQGVGSPGNTIYF.

The chain recombines TRBV27 with TRBJ2-5; D gene uncertain. There are 12 residues in the CDR3. With 3 bases removed from V and 4 bases from J, the gap between germline ends came to 6 bases. CDR1 and CDR2 (germline): MNHEY, SMNVEV (reference sequence). CDR3 DNA sequence: TGTGCCAGCAGTTTTCCGGGAGAGACCCAGTACTTC. This codes for CASSFPGETQYF.

In this sample, this clone turned up once. The chain joins TRBV4-3 to TRBJ2-3; maybe TRBD2 (5 bases). The CDR3 loop spans 15 amino acids. With 0 bases removed from V and 2 bases from J, the gap between germline ends came to 9 bases. Germline loops: CDR1 LGHNA, CDR2 YSLEER. CDR3 sequence (DNA): TGCGCCAGCAGCCAAGAAGGTAGCGACACAGATACGCAGTATTTT. The encoded protein is CASSQEGSDTDTQYF.

The rearrangement joins TRBV5-1 to TRBJ2-7, with D tentatively TRBD2 (6 bases). CDR1 and CDR2 (germline): SGHRS, YFSETQ. The CDR3 totals 17 residues. V lost 6 bases to trimming and J lost 3 bases, with 25 bases between them. The DNA of the CDR3 is TGCGCCAGCACCAGGGACTCGACATCCACTCCCCTCTACGAGCAGTACTTC. Its translation is CASTRDSTSTPLYEQYF.

The chain uses TRBV13 and TRBJ2-3; weak D call: TRBD2 (6 bases). Trimming took off 5 bases at V and 2 bases at J, with 20 bases between the two ends. The CDR3 runs to 17 residues. Germline V CDR1 and CDR2: PRHDT, FYEKMQ (reference sequence). This chain's CDR3 is CASSRGGTGLITDTQYF. For the CDR3, the DNA is TGTGCCAGCAGCCGCGGCGGGACGGGACTGATCACAGATACGCAGTATTTT.

V and J are TRBV19 and TRBJ2-4, with D hard to call. The CDR3 extends over 17 amino acids. Germline V gene sequence: CDR1 LNHDA, CDR2 SQIVND (reference sequence). The V gene lost 6 bases and the J gene lost 1 base, with 19 bases spanning the gap. As DNA, the CDR3 is TGTGCCAGTAGCACCCTTTATAAGCCCTCGGCCAAAAACATTCAGTACTTC. The encoded protein is CASSTLYKPSAKNIQYF.

The chain combines TRBV28 with TRBJ2-5; 8 bases line up with TRBD2. Germline CDR1 is MDHEN and CDR2 is SYDVKM. This CDR3 region has 16 residues. V was clipped by 2 bases and J by 5 bases; unmatched bases: 10. The CDR3 is CASSLTAPTGGETQYF. DNA of the CDR3: TGTGCCAGCAGTTTAACAGCCCCCACGGGGGGGGAGACCCAGTACTTC.

The chain employs TRBV29-1 and TRBJ2-2; D may be TRBD1 (5 bases). The CDR3 contains 14 residues. Germline loops: CDR1 SQVTM, CDR2 ANQGSEA. With 4 bases removed from V and 6 bases from J, the gap between germline ends came to 15 bases. The CDR3 is CSVANRLDAGELFF. The CDR3 DNA sequence: TGCAGCGTTGCTAACAGGCTGGACGCCGGGGAGCTGTTTTTT.

The chain carries TRBV10-3 and TRBJ2-4; D not resolved. The germline V and J ends were trimmed by 11 bases and 6 bases, with 11 bases remaining between them. The length of the CDR3 is 11 residues. The germline V gene has CDR1 ENHRY and CDR2 SYGVKD. The CDR3 loop is CAPRTGNIQYF. Written as DNA, the CDR3 is TGTGCCCCCCGAACCGGAAACATTCAGTACTTC.

This chain links TRBV11-2 with TRBJ1-5, with D possibly matching TRBD1 (5 bases). The germline V gene encodes CDR1 SGHAT and CDR2 FQNNGV. V lost 3 bases and J 3 bases, leaving 9 bases between the germline ends. The CDR3 loop spans 14 amino acids. The CDR3 loop reads CASSLDKNNQPQHF. DNA of the CDR3: TGTGCCAGCAGCTTGGACAAAAACAATCAGCCCCAGCATTTT.

This sequence joins TRBV13 and TRBJ2-2, with 9 nucleotides matching TRBD1. The V and J ends lost 5 bases and 3 bases, in that order; junction bases with no gene match: 7. Germline V CDR1 and CDR2: PRHDT, FYEKMQ (reference sequence). This CDR3 is built from 16 residues. The CDR3 DNA reads TGTGCCAGCAGCCCACCGGGACAGGGCTACACCGGGGAGCTGTTTTTT. Amino acid sequence: CASSPPGQGYTGELFF.

The rearrangement uses TRBV6-4 and TRBJ2-7; a possible D gene is TRBD1 (5 bases). The CDR3 has 15 amino acids. Per germline, CDR1 MRHNA and CDR2 SNTAGT. Deletions cut 4 bases from V and 5 bases from J, with 18 bases between. Written as DNA, the CDR3 is TGTGCCAGCAGTGTTGTCCGACAGATAGCCGACGAGCAGTACTTC. Amino acid sequence: CASSVVRQIADEQYF.